This T cell receptor (beta chain) was recorded in a study of T cells in Graves' hyperthyroidism and ophthalmopathy. Study outcomes and limitations: Ophthalmopathy cases were set apart from stable hyperthyroidism by a 13 V-J model.

Amplification of TCR beta CDR3 regions was performed using RNA transcripts as template. The HTBI primer set drove a first-round RT-PCR of the TCR CDR3. TCRdb processed the multiplex PCR reads anew with MiXCR; each CDR3 protein has one entry. Of about 400,000 distinct CDR3 sequences listed, about 16% were seen once; the top ten hold less than 35%. This clonotype was recorded many times. Antigen unknown. Graves' hyperthyroidism was deemed stable absent ophthalmopathy progression within 18 months. Each patient was aged 18 to 65 and had newly diagnosed hyperthyroidism of under 2 months' duration. Used for diagnoses were clinical symptoms, serum thyroxine and TRAb, thyroid ultrasound and orbital computed tomography. The CDR3 totals 16 residues. Germline assignment: CDR1 DFQATT and CDR2 SNEGSKA (reference sequence). V trimming: 4 bases; J trimming: 2 bases; junction bases outside the gene matches: 8.

Sequenced input: blood. The rearrangement joins TRBV20-1 to TRBJ2-3, with 11 positions matching TRBD2. This TCR was recovered from a woman in her twenties or thirties with Graves' hyperthyroidism. The CDR3 is CSATRGLAEYTDTQYF. In DNA form, the CDR3 reads TGCAGTGCTACCCGGGGACTAGCGGAATACACAGATACGCAGTATTTT.